Sequencing of this TCR beta chain was carried out in a study of human T cells and chemical hapten exposure. Study information: Skin on the upper inner arm, roughly 2 cm by roughly 2 cm in size, was sensitized with 2% DPC. Alopecia areata, totalis or universalis was found in mostly female patients.

This sample's time point: patch test 1, 2 weeks after DPC sensitization. Treatment of the sample: therapeutic diphenylcyclopropenone sensitization with weekly scalp DPC. Ahead of applying each patch test, blood was sampled. Study-level results: High-frequency TCRs, those above 1 in 1000, stayed the same after DPC sensitization.

TCRdb re-called the RACE reads through MiXCR, storing one row per CDR3 protein. In the table there are over 45,000 distinct CDR3 sequences, about a tenth of which are singletons. Deletions cut 3 bases from V and 4 bases from J, with 12 bases between. Germline V gene lookup returns CDR1 MRHNA and CDR2 SNTAGT. The CDR3 runs to 14 residues. This clonotype was picked up many times. Its cognate antigen is unknown. The starting material was whole blood, obtained in connection with sensitization to the hapten diphenylcyclopropenone (DPC). The clonotype originates from a woman aged 40 to 50 with alopecia areata. Some clones in this sample may be carry-over from other donors' samples. The V gene is TRBV6-4, the J gene TRBJ1-2, with D possibly matching TRBD1 (6 bases). The DNA for the CDR3 is TGTGCCAGCAGTGATCCCGACAGGCTCTATGGCTACACCTTC. This sequence encodes CASSDPDRLYGYTF.